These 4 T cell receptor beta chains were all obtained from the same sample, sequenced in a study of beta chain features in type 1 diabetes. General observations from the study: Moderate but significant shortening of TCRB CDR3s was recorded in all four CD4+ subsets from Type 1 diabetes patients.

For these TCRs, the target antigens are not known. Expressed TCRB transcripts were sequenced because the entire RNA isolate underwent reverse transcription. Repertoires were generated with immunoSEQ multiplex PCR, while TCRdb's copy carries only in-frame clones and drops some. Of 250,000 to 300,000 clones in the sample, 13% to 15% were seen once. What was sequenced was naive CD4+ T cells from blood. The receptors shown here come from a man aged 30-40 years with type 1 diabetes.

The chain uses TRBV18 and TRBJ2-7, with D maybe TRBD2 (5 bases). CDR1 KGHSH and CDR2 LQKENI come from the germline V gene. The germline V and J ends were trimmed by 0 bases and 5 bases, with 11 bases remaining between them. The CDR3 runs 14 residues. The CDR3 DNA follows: TGTGCCAGCTCACCACCAGGGAGCGGAGACGAGCAGTACTTC. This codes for CASSPPGSGDEQYF.

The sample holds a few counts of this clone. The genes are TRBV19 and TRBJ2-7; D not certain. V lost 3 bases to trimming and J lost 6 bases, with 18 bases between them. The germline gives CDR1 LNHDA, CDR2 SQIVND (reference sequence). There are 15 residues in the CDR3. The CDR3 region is CASSMAGSIQPEQYF. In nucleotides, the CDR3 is TGTGCCAGTAGTATGGCAGGCAGTATACAGCCCGAGCAGTACTTC.

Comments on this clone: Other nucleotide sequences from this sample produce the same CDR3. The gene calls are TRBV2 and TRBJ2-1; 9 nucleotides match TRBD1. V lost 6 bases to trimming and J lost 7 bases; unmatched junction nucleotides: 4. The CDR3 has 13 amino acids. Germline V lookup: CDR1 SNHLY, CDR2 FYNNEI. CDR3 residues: CASSEGQGNEQFF. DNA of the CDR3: TGTGCCAGCAGCGAGGGACAGGGTAATGAGCAGTTCTTC.

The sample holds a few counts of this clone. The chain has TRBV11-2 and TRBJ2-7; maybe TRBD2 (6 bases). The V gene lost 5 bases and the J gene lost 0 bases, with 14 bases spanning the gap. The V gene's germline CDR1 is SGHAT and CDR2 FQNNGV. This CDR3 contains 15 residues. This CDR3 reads CASSQGDLSSYEQYF. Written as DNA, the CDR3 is TGTGCCAGCAGCCAAGGGGACTTGAGCTCCTACGAGCAGTACTTC.